A single sample is the source of the 8 T cell receptor beta chains below, sequenced in a study of CD8 T cells in ankylosing spondylitis. MiXCR, applied by TCRdb to the 5' RACE reads, yields one record per CDR3 protein. The sample holds about 240,000 distinct CDR3 sequences, approximately 8.4% seen once. The sequenced sample was blood, either unsorted or a sorted T cell fraction (not recorded which). The receptors derive from a female donor with ankylosing spondylitis or in good health (not recorded which).

This clonotype was found many times. CDR3 in amino acids: CASSLAGVLAKNIQYF. CDR3 bases: TGCGCCAGCAGCTTGGCCGGGGTCCTAGCCAAAAACATTCAGTACTTC. The chain uses TRBV5-1 and TRBJ2-4, with D maybe TRBD2 (5 bases). Trimming removed 0 bases at V and 0 bases at J, with 10 bases between. Germline V gives CDR1 SGHRS, CDR2 YFSETQ. The CDR3 loop spans 16 amino acids. The full variable domain, its missing parts supplied by reference TRBV5-1 and TRBJ2-4, is KAGVTQTPRYLIKTRGQQVTLSCSPISGHRSVSWYQQTPGQGLQFLFEYFSETQRNKGNFPGRFSGRQFSNSRSEMNVSTLELGDSALYLCASSLAGVLAKNIQYFGAGTRLSVL.

This clonotype was found many times. The genes are TRBV6-2 or TRBV6-3 and TRBJ2-7; 8 bases agree with TRBD2. V gave up 6 bases and J gave up 2 bases; unmatched junction bases: 0. The CDR3 runs 12 residues. Per germline, CDR1 MNHEY and CDR2 SVGEGT. CDR3 sequence (DNA): TGTGCCAGCAGGGGACTAGCCTACGAGCAGTACTTC. Translated, it gives CASRGLAYEQYF.

There are a few counts of this clonotype. This chain uses TRBV20-1 with TRBJ1-2, with D possibly TRBD1 on 5 matching bases. There are 15 residues in the CDR3. The V gene lost 7 bases and the J gene lost 3 bases, with 21 bases spanning the gap. Germline CDR1 and CDR2: DFQATT and SNEGSKA (reference sequence). The CDR3 DNA reads TGCAGTGTGCCGGGCGGGGCACCCCGGGACTATGGCTACACCTTC. Its translation is CSVPGGAPRDYGYTF.

There are a few counts of this clonotype. V gene TRBV10-2 combines with J gene TRBJ2-1; 9 bases line up with TRBD2. From germline, CDR1 is WSHSY and CDR2 SAAADI. There are 14 residues in the CDR3. V was clipped by 4 bases and J by 9 bases; unmatched bases: 7. The DNA of the CDR3 is TGCGCCAGCAGTGCCGCTAGCGGGACGGTTGAGCAGTTCTTC. Translation gives CASSAASGTVEQFF.

V and J are TRBV19 and TRBJ2-2, with D perhaps matching TRBD2 (5 bases). The V end lost 5 bases, the J end lost 4 bases, and 14 bases lay between the germline ends. In germline, CDR1 is LNHDA, CDR2 SQIVND (reference sequence). This CDR3 contains 15 residues. The CDR3 here is CASSLRALGTGELFF. In nucleotides, the CDR3 is TGTGCCAGTAGTCTGAGGGCCCTGGGCACCGGGGAGCTGTTTTTT.

This clonotype was observed at least ten times. V gene TRBV4-3 combines with J gene TRBJ2-5; D is perhaps TRBD2 (5 bases). The CDR3 consists of 15 residues. Trimming stripped 1 base from V and 5 bases from J, with 14 bases between. Germline V gene lookup returns CDR1 LGHNA and CDR2 YSLEER. CDR3 bases: TGCGCCAGCAGCCAAGGATGGGCTGGCGGGGAGACCCAGTACTTC. This codes for CASSQGWAGGETQYF.

A word on this clonotype: This sequence may be a read error, since a much larger clone differs from it by one base. The chain joins TRBV5-6 to TRBJ2-2; D is uncertain. The germline CDR1 and CDR2 sequences are SGHDT and YYEEEE. This CDR3 is 15 amino acids long. CDR3 in amino acids: CANSLIGRNTGELFF. Here the CDR3 DNA reads TGTGCCAACAGCTTAATAGGAAGAAACACCGGGGAGCTGTTTTTT.

This clonotype was detected many times. The chain uses TRBV2 and TRBJ2-7, with a tentative D call TRBD1 (5 bases). Trimming shortened V by 2 bases and J by 3 bases, and 11 bases separated the two germline ends. CDR3 length: 14 residues. Germline lookup yields CDR1 SNHLY and CDR2 FYNNEI. The CDR3 spells CASSESAGYYEQYF. CDR3 DNA sequence: TGTGCCAGCAGTGAATCGGCAGGGTACTACGAGCAGTACTTC.